The T cell receptor (beta chain) described here comes from a study of technical replicates of blood from several donors. The method was immunoSEQ multiplex PCR; TCRdb's version includes in-frame clones alone and lacks a portion of them. The repertoire has approximately 80,000 clones, roughly 90% of them found once; the top ten carry 0.25%. This CDR3 is built from 13 residues. The germline V gene has CDR1 MNHEY and CDR2 SVGAGI. Trimming cost V 5 bases and J 2 bases, with 10 bases left between them. The source of this sequence is a human donor in good health. The gene calls are TRBV6-5 and TRBJ2-7; no clear D gene. Sample: T cells isolated from PBMCs. The CDR3 DNA reads TGTGCCAGCAGTCCCCTTGCTACCTACGAGCAGTACTTC. Translated, it gives CASSPLATYEQYF.